Listed below are T cell receptor beta chains from one sample, sequenced in a study of blood T cell repertoires in COVID-19. Here immunoSEQ multiplex PCR was the method, and the copy in TCRdb shows in-frame clones only, minus some. This table has over 200,000 clones, about nine tenths appearing once. Sequenced: peripheral blood. All receptors come from a woman aged 55 to 70 with acute or convalescent COVID-19. The CDR3 runs from the conserved cysteine through the conserved F or W. D genes are given only for firm matches. The size entry is marked missing in some rows and otherwise reads once, few, many or a size class.

d_call	clone_size	j_call	v_call	cdr3_nt	cdr3_aa
-	once	TRBJ2-7	TRBV6-5	TGTGCCAGCAGTCCGAACTTGGCCTACGAGCAGTACTTC	CASSPNLAYEQYF
-	-	TRBJ1-4	TRBV5-1	TGCGCCAGCAGCTTGATTCCCGCAACTAATGAAAAACTGTTTTTT	CASSLIPATNEKLFF
TRBD1	-	TRBJ1-1	TRBV2	TGTGCCAGCAGCCTGACAGGGGTCACTGAAGCTTTCTTT	CASSLTGVTEAFF
-	once	TRBJ1-6	TRBV14	TGTGCCAGCAGCCAAACCCTAGGACAGTTAAATTCACCCCTCCACTTT	CASSQTLGQLNSPLHF
TRBD2	-	TRBJ2-3	TRBV18	TGTGCCAGCTCAACCAGGACTAGCGGTGCAGATACGCAGTATTTT	CASSTRTSGADTQYF
TRBD1	-	TRBJ1-2	TRBV6-4	TGTGCCAGCAGAGTCCGGGACAGGGACCTCTATGGCTACACCTTC	CASRVRDRDLYGYTF
TRBD2	once	TRBJ2-1	TRBV7-8	TGTGCCAGCAGCTTAGCGAGGCGGGAGGGCGAGCAGTTCTTC	CASSLARREGEQFF
-	-	TRBJ1-1	TRBV28	TGTGCCAGCAGTTTCCGGGGATGGGACACTGAAGCTTTCTTT	CASSFRGWDTEAFF
-	-	TRBJ1-5	TRBV30	TGTGCCTGGAGTGCGGGGTATAATCAGCCCCAGCATTTT	CAWSAGYNQPQHF
-	once	TRBJ2-7	TRBV6-5	TGTGCCAGCAGTCTTCAGGGGTACGAGCAGTACTTC	CASSLQGYEQYF
-	-	TRBJ2-3	TRBV7-8	TGTGCCAGCAGCTTACCCCTCCAGGGGACAGATACGCAGTATTTT	CASSLPLQGTDTQYF
TRBD1	-	TRBJ1-5	TRBV5-5	TGTGCCAGCAGCGGGTACGGGACAGGTGTTGGTGGGCCCCAGCATTTT	CASSGYGTGVGGPQHF
-	-	TRBJ1-1	TRBV30	TGTGCCTGGAGTCAAGACAGGCTGAACACTGAAGCTTTCTTT	CAWSQDRLNTEAFF
-	-	TRBJ2-7	TRBV4-1	TGCGCCAGCAGCCAATATCCGGGGGTTAACCCCTACGAGCAGTACTTC	CASSQYPGVNPYEQYF
-	few	TRBJ1-2	TRBV20-1	TGCAGTGCTTTGGGGACAAATGGCTACACCTTC	CSALGTNGYTF
TRBD1	-	TRBJ2-7	TRBV18	TGTGCCAGCTCACCGGGGACAGGGATTAGGACCTACGAGCAGTACTTC	CASSPGTGIRTYEQYF
-	-	TRBJ1-4	TRBV6-5	TGTGCCAGCACCGGACAGTTTCCTAATGAAAAACTGTTTTTT	CASTGQFPNEKLFF
TRBD2	-	TRBJ2-7	TRBV7-8	TGTGCCAGCACTGGACTAGCGGGAGATTACACCTACGAGCAGTACTTC	CASTGLAGDYTYEQYF
-	-	TRBJ1-3	TRBV9	TGTGCCAGCAGCGTAGCCGGGACTAAAAACTCTGGAAACACCATATATTTT	CASSVAGTKNSGNTIYF
TRBD1	-	TRBJ1-4	TRBV18	TGTGCCAGCTCACCACGACAGGGAGCTAATGAAAAACTGTTTTTT	CASSPRQGANEKLFF